This T cell receptor beta chain was observed in a study of T cell changes during pregnancy in multiple sclerosis. Only in-frame clones appear in the TCRdb table, and some are missing; sequencing was by immunoSEQ multiplex PCR. The sample yields around 57,000 clones, roughly nine tenths seen once. CDR1 and CDR2 (germline): MNHEY, SVGAGI. Trimming at V came to 2 bases and at J to 8 bases, leaving 6 bases not matched to a gene. The CDR3 totals 15 residues. This specimen consisted of peripheral blood, obtained in the first trimester of pregnancy. The sequence derives from a female donor with multiple sclerosis, enrolled in a pregnancy study. The chain uses TRBV6-5 and TRBJ1-2, with 12 bases lining up with TRBD1. In nucleotides, the CDR3 is TGTGCCAGCAGTTACGCTGGGACAGGGGGCCGGGGCTACACCTTC. Amino acid sequence: CASSYAGTGGRGYTF.